This T cell receptor beta chain was profiled in a study of blood T cells in healthy people across ages (dated by TCRdb to about 2015). Background on the whole study: Template switching captured roughly one uniquely barcoded TCR beta cDNA molecule per two T cells in model experiments. To track age-related changes in TCR beta repertoire diversity, the study relied on deep sequencing normalized with unique cDNA molecular identifiers. The donors were divided into four age groups: young (average about 15 years), middle-aged (approximately 39), aged (about 56) and long-lived (about 90). Using the same blood draw, the study looked at two additional independent replicas of 1 million unique cDNA reads for two donors, one aged 18 to 30 and the other aged 80 or older. The paper's findings and limits, for the study overall: The long-lived group showed more naive CD4+ T cells, fewer expanded clones and increased TCR diversity than the aged group, suggesting age selection. Donor CMV infection status was unknown, potentially confounding age-related changes in expanded clonotypes. Observed TCR beta diversity per million T cells fell roughly linearly with age, and a significant reduction was already apparent by age around 40. Estimates of total diversity from one million sequenced T cells were regarded as lower bounds and underestimates. Because profiling used bulk unsorted PBMCs, naive and antigen-experienced compartments could not be compared conclusively. Observed TCR beta diversity correlated strongly with the percentage of naive T cells measured by flow cytometry.

The germline V gene (reference sequence) gives CDR1 as LGHDT and CDR2 as YNNKEL. V and J lose 1 base and 0 bases, and a span of 7 bases separates them. From its cysteine to its phenylalanine, the CDR3 spans 15 amino acids. The read is trimmed to its CDR3 DNA, 45 bases read in frame from base 1. Systemically healthy Caucasian individuals from Russia, over 30 in total and aged about 6 to 100 years, were included as donors. Each donor gave around 9.8 milliliters of peripheral blood, collected into EDTA-treated Vacutainer tubes. Ficoll-Paque density-gradient centrifugation was used to isolate PBMCs, with at least 6.5 million per sample. Total RNA, at least 5 micrograms per sample, was extracted from PBMCs with Trizol reagent. Naive CD45RAhigh/CD27high T cell percentages were measured by flow cytometry on a PBMC aliquot from every donor. The library was obtained by 5' RACE. The listed sequencing device is Illumina HiSeq 2500. The second PCR ran for about 6 to 11 cycles and used a J-beta primer mix along with a sample-barcoded 5' primer. Each TCR beta cDNA molecule received a unique molecular identifier from a template-switch 5' adaptor carrying 12 random nucleotides. Each sample yielded at least 3 million CDR3-containing paired-end reads. All of the RNA was converted into first-strand cDNA using the Mint cDNA synthesis kit, with a TRBC-specific oligonucleotide serving as the primer. All cDNA was treated with uracil-DNA glycosylase and then went through a first 18-cycle PCR with the universal primers M1SS and BC2_uni_R. The study's own analysis went as follows. Normalization of each sample was performed by random selection of 1 million high-quality reads, each carrying a distinct molecular identifier. Reads sharing molecular identifiers were discarded rather than binned into consensus sequences. MiTCR, with a Q25 quality threshold and the strictest error-elimination algorithm, was used for CDR3 identification, clonotype clustering and error correction. A nonparametric unseen species model with Euler transformation was used to estimate a lower bound on total TCR beta diversity. TCRdb itself trimmed the public reads at Q25 with fastp, ran MiXCR and retained productive beta chains. Identical CDR3 protein sequences are pooled into one entry, listed with their most common genes and DNA. Here the V and J calls rest on TCRdb's processing, not on the authors' analysis. The sample yields 750,000 to 950,000 distinct CDR3 sequences; roughly 28% were counted once. Roughly 10% of the sample belongs to the ten largest clones.

Turning to this clonotype: Its target antigen remains unknown. Base qualities are not provided; no much larger clone lies one nucleotide away.

These data were likewise used in another study, on T cells of mothers and their children. As noted in the second study: The donors were nine systemically healthy Caucasian individuals, made up of three mothers and their six children. cDNA synthesis consumed the entire amount of extracted RNA, loaded at approximately 1.5 ug RNA in each 15 ul reaction. In the second PCR, the M1S primer introduced both the sample barcodes and 2-4 random nucleotides. Over 8 million TCR beta CDR3 reads came from each mother, compared with around 3 million reads from each child. In both related and unrelated pairs, thymic selection shapes the output of TCR recombination in a similar way, with inherited differences having only a minor effect. Related mother-child pairs always showed normalized repertoire overlap that was slightly higher than in unrelated mother-child pairs, though the difference was never significant. With a sensitivity of about 100 clones per million clonotypes, no persistent microchimeric T cell clones were detected. In the study, deep NGS was used to compare the TCR beta repertoires of mothers and children, and features distinguishing related mother-child pairs from unrelated individuals were sought. The mean age was about 40 +/- 4 years for the mothers and about 10 +/- 4 years for the children. After adapters were ligated using NEBNext reagents, the libraries underwent 100+100 nt paired-end sequencing on an Illumina HiSeq 2000. To avoid cross-contamination, the mother libraries and the child libraries were prepared a month apart and sequenced in separate runs. Between roughly 500,000 and 2,000,000 distinct TCR beta clonotypes were identified per donor. Naive TCR beta clonotypes were estimated from low-frequency clonotypes matched to each donor's FACS-determined naive share, without sorting.

Sequencing used blood. In this chain, TRBV3-1 is recombined with TRBJ1-3, with the D gene too uncertain to name. The source of this sequence is a woman aged 40 to 50 in good health. The base sequence is TGTGCCAGCAGCCAAGGTTGGGGCTCTGGAAACACCATATATTTT. Its product reads: CASSQGWGSGNTIYF.